Sequencing of this T cell receptor beta chain was carried out in a study of naive and memory T cell subsets. CDR1 DFQATT and CDR2 SNEGSKA come from the germline V gene (reference sequence). The CDR3 is 13 amino acids. Two oligonucleotides, mixed equimolar, formed the beta constant-region primer covering TRBC1 and TRBC2. Ligated cDNA was amplified by four rounds of PCR with nested alpha and beta constant-region primers and SP2. Ligation attached a single-stranded oligonucleotide with a 12-nucleotide UMI and the SP2 primer to the cDNA 3' end. TCRdb redid the calling of the UMI-ligation and nested PCR reads with MiXCR, one entry per CDR3 protein. The table lists tens of thousands of distinct CDR3 sequences, around 11% of them singletons. Study findings and constraints: Activation and differentiation may alter RNA-based TCR counts. Clonotypes are single alpha or beta chains, not paired receptors. Over 90% of naive TCR sequences appeared only once after error correction, unlike memory subsets. A few larger clonotypes appeared in naive repertoires, especially CD8, possibly memory cells re-expressing CD45RA.

The sample holds many counts of this clonotype. What it recognizes is unknown. The clonotype was recovered from a human donor in good health. The sample comprised naive CD4+ T cells from blood. The gene calls are TRBV20-1 and TRBJ2-3, with D unclear. The CDR3 loop is CTASGRRADTQYF. The CDR3 DNA follows: TGCACAGCCTCAGGCCGCCGGGCAGATACGCAGTATTTT.